This entry is about one T cell receptor (beta chain). Its antigen is undetermined. The entry originates in a study of CD8 T cells in ankylosing spondylitis. General study points: According to the report, clones linked to the disease were significantly enriched in matched synovial fluid samples taken from ankylosing spondylitis patients. Characteristic, it appeared, of ankylosing spondylitis blood was a TCR beta motif of roughly 8 highly homologous variants.

5'-RACE, quantitative and with molecular barcodes, yielded the TCR beta libraries. TCRdb called the 5' RACE reads again in MiXCR, with one record for every CDR3 protein. The sample has some 800,000 distinct CDR3 sequences; about 12% are singletons. The source of this sequence is a male donor with ankylosing spondylitis. The sample comprised blood, either unsorted or a sorted T cell fraction (not recorded which).

The CDR3 loop is CASSLRATGRNEKLFF. The CDR3 DNA reads TGCGCCAGCAGCTTGAGGGCGACAGGGAGAAATGAAAAACTGTTTTTT. This chain connects TRBV5-1 to TRBJ1-4; TRBD1 agrees at 7 bases. The J segment lost 5 bases and the V segment lost 1 base, leaving 8 bases of the junction unmatched. Germline lookup yields CDR1 SGHRS and CDR2 YFSETQ. CDR3 size: 16 residues.